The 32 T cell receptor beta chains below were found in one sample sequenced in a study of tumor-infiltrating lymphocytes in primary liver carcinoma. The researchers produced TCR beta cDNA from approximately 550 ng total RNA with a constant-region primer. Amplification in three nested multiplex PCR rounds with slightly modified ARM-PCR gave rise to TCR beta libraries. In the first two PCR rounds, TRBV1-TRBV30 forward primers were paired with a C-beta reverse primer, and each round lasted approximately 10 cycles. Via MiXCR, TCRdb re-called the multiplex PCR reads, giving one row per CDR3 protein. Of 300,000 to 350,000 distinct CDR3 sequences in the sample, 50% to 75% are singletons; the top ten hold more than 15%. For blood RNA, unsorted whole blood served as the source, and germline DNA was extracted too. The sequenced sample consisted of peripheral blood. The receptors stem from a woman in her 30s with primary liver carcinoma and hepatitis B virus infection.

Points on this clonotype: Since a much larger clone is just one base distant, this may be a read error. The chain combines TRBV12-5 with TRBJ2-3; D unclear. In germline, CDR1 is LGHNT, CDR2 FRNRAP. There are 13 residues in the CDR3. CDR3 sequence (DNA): TGTGCTAGTGGTTCGCTAACGGCAGATACGCAGTTTTTT. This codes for CASGSLTADTQFF.

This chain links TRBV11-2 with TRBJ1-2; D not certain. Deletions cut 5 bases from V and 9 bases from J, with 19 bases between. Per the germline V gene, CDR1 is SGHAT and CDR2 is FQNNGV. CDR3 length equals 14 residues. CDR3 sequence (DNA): TGTGCCAGCAGCCCCGAGGAGGCAAGGAGGAGCTACACCTTC. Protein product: CASSPEEARRSYTF.

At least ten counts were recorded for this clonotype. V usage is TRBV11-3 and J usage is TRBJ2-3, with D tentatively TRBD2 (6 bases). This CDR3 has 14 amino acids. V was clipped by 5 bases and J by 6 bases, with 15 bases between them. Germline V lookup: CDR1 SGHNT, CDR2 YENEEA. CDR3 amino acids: CASSPGTLKDTQYF. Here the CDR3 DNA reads TGTGCCAGCAGCCCCGGGACTCTTAAGGATACGCAGTATTTT.

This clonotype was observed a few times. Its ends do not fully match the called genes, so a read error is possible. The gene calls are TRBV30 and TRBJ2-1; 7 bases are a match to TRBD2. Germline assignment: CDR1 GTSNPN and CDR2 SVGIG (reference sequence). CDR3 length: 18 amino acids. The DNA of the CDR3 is TGTGCCTGGAGTGGAAGCGGGAAGCCCCGGCGCTCCTACAATGAGCGGTTCTTC. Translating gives CAWSGSGKPRRSYNERFF.

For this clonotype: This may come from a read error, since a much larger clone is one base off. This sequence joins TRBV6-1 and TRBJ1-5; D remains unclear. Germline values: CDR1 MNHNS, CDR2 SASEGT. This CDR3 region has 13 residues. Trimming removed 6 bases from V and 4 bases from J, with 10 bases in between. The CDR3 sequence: CASRQPGNQPQHF. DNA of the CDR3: TGTGCCAGCAGACAACCGGGGAATCAGCCCCAGCATTTT.

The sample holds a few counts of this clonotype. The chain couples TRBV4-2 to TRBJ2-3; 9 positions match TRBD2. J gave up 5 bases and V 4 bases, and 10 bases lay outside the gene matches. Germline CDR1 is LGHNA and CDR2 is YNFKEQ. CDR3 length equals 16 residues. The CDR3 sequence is CASSPLAGLDKDTQYF. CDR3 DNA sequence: TGTGCCAGCAGCCCGCTAGCGGGACTTGACAAAGATACGCAGTATTTT.

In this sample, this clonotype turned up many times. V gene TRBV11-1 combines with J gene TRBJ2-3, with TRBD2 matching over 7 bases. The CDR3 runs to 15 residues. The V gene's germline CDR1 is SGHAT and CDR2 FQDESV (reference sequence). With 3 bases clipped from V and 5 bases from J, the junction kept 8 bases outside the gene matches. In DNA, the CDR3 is TGTGCCAGCAGCTTGAACGCGGGAGATGGAGATACGCAGTATTTT. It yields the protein CASSLNAGDGDTQYF.

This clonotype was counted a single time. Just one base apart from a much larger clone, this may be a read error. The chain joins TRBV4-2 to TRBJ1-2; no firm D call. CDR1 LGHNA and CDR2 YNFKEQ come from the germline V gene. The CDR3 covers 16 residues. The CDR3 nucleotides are TGCGCCAGCAGCCCATCGGAAAATAGGGCGGTCTATGGCTACACCTTC. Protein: CASSPSENRAVYGYTF.

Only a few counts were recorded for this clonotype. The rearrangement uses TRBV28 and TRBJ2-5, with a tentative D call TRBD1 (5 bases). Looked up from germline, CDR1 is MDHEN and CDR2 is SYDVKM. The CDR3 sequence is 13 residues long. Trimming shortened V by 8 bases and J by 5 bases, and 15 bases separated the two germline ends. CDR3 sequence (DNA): TGTGCCAGCGTAGACCGAGCAGGGGAGACCCAGTACTTC. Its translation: CASVDRAGETQYF.

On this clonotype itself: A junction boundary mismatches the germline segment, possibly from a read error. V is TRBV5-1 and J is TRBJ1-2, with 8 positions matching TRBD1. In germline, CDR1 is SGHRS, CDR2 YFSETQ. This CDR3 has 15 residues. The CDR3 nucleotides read TGCGCCATCAGCCAACCAGACAGGGGCTTCGATGGCTACACCTTC. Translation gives CAISQPDRGFDGYTF. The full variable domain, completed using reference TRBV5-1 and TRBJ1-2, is KAGVTQTPRYLIKTRGQQVTLSCSPISGHRSVSWYQQTPGQGLQFLFEYFSETQRNKGNFPGRFSGRQFSNSRSEMNVSTLELGDSALYLCAISQPDRGFDGYTFGSGTRLTVV.

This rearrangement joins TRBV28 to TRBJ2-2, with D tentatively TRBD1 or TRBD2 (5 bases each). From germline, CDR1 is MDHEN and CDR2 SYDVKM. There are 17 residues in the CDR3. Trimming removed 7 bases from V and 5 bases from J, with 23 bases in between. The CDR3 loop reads CASNPGIDSEYTGELFF. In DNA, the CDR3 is TGTGCCAGCAACCCGGGGATAGACAGCGAATATACCGGGGAGCTGTTTTTT.

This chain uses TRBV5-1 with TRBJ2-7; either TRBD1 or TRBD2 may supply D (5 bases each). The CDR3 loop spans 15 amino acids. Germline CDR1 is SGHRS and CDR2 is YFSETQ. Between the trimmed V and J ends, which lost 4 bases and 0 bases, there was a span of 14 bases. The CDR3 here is CASSNRDGSSYEQYF. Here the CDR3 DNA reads TGCGCCAGCAGCAACCGGGACGGCAGCTCCTACGAGCAGTACTTC.

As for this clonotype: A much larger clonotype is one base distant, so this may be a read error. CDR3 region: CSVTGTGSRHSF. The CDR3 DNA is TGCAGCGTTACTGGGACAGGGAGCCGTCACTCCTTC. The J gene is TRBJ1-2, the V gene TRBV29-1; 9 bases are shared with TRBD1. The germline V gene encodes CDR1 SQVTM and CDR2 ANQGSEA. The CDR3 consists of 12 residues.

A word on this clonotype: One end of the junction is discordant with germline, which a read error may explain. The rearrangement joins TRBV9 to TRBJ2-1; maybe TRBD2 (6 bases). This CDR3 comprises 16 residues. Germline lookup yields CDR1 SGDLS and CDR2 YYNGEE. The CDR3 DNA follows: TGCGCCAGCAGCGAGGGGCGGAGGGGCACCTACAATGAGCAGTTCTTC. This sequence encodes CASSEGRRGTYNEQFF.

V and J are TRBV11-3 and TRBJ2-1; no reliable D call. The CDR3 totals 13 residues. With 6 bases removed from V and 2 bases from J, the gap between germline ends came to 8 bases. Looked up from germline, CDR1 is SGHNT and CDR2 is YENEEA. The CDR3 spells CASRYTPYNEQFF. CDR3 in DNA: TGTGCCAGCAGATACACCCCCTACAATGAGCAGTTCTTC.

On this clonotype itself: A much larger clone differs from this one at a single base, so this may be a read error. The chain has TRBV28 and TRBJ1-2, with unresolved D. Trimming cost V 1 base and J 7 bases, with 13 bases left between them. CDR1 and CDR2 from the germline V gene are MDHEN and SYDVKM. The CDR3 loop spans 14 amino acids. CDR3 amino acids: CASSLSHGISGYTF. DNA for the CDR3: TGTGCCAGCAGTTTATCACACGGGATTAGTGGCTACACCTTC.

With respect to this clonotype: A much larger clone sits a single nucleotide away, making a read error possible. CDR3: CSVWNSPLNEKLFF. CDR3 bases: TGCTCCGTTTGGAACAGCCCCCTAAATGAAAAACTGTTTTTT. This chain connects TRBV29-1 to TRBJ1-4; D unresolved. This CDR3 region has 14 residues. Germline CDR1 reads SQVTM; CDR2 reads ANQGSEA.

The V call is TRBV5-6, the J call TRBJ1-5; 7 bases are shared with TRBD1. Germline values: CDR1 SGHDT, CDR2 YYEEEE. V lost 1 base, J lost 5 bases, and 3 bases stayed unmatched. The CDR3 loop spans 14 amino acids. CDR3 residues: CASSLRGRYQPQHF. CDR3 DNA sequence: TGTGCCAGCAGCTTGAGGGGGCGATATCAGCCCCAGCATTTT.

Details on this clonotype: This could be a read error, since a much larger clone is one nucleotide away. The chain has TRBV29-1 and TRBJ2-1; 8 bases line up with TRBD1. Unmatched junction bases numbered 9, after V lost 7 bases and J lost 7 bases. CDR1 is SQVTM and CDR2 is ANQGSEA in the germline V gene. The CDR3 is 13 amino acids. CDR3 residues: CSGDRGDGNEQFF. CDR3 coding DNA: TGCAGCGGAGACAGGGGAGATGGGAATGAGCAGTTCTTC.

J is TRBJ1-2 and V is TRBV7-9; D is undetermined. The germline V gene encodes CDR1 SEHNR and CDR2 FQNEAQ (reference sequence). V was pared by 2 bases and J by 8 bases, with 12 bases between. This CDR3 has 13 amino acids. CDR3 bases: TGTGCCAGCAGCTTAAGGCCGAGAGAAGGCTACACCTTC. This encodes CASSLRPREGYTF.

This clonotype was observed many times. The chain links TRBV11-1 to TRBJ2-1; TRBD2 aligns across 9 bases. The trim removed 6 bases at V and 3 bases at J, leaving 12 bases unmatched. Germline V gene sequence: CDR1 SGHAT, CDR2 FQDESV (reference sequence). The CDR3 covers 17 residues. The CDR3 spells CASRGSGSLIGYNEQFF. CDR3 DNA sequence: TGTGCCAGCAGAGGTAGCGGGAGCCTCATAGGCTACAATGAGCAGTTCTTC. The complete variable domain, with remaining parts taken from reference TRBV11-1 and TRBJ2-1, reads EAEVAQSPRYKITEKSQAVAFWCDPISGHATLYWYRQILGQGPELLVQFQDESVVDDSQLPKDRFSAERLKGVDSTLKIQPAELGDSAMYLCASRGSGSLIGYNEQFFGPGTRLTVL.

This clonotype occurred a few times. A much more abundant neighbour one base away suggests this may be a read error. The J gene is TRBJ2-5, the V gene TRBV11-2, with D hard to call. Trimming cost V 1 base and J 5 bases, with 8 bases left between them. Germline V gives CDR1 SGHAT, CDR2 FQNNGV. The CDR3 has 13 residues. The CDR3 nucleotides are TGTGCCAGCAGCTTAGTCGTCTGGGAGACCCAGTACTTC. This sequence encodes CASSLVVWETQYF.

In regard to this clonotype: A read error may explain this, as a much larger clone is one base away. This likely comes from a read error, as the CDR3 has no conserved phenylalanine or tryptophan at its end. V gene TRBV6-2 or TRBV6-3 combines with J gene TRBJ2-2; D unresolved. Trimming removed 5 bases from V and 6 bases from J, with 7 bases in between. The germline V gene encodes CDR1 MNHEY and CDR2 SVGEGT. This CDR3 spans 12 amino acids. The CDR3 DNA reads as TGTGCCAGCAGTCGAGATCCCGGGGAGCTGTTTTCT. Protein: CASSRDPGELFS.

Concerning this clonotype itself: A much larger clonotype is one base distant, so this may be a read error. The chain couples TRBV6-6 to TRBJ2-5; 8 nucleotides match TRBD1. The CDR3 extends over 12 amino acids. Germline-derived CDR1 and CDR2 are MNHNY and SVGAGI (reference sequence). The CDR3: CAGSSGGETQYF. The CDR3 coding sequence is TGTGCCGGCAGTTCAGGGGGCGAGACCCAGTACTTC.

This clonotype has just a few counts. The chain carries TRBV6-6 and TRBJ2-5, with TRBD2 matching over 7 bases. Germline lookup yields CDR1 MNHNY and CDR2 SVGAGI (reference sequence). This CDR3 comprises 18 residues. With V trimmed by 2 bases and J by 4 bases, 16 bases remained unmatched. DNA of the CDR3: TGTGCCAGCAGTTACCCTAGTTCCGGACTAGTCAATCCAGAGACCCAGTACTTC. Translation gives CASSYPSSGLVNPETQYF.

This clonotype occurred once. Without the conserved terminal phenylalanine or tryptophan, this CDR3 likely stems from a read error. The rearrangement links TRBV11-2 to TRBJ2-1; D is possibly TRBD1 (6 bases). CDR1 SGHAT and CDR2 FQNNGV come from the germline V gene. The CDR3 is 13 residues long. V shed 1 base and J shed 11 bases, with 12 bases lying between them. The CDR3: CASSLGQARKQFL. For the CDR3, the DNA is TGTGCCAGCAGCTTAGGACAGGCCCGAAAGCAGTTCTTA.

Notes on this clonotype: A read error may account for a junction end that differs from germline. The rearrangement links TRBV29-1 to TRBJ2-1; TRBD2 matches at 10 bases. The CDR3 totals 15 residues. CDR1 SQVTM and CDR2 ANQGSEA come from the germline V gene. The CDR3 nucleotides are TGCAACGTTCCCCATTGGCTAGCGGGGGAGAATGAGCAGTTCTTC. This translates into CNVPHWLAGENEQFF.

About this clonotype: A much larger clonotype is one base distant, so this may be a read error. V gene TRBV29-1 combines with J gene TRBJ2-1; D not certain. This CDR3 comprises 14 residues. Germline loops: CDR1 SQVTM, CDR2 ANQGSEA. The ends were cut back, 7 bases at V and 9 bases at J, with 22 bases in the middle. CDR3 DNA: TGCAGCGGGCTCAGCGATCCCCGGCGCGGTGAGCAGTTCTTC. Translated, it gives CSGLSDPRRGEQFF.

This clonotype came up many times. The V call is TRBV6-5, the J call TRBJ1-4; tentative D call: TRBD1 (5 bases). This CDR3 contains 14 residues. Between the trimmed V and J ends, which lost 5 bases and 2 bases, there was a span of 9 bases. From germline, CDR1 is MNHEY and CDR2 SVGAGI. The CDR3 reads CASSPGGTNEKLFF. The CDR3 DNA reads TGTGCCAGCAGTCCGGGGGGGACTAATGAAAAACTGTTTTTT.

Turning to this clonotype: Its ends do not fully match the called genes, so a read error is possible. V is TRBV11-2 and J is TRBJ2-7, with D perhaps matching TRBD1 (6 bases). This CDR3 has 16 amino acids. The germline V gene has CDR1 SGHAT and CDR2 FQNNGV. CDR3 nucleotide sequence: TGCGCCAGCACCCAGGGGAAGGGAGTGAACTCCTACGTGCAGTACTTC. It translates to CASTQGKGVNSYVQYF.

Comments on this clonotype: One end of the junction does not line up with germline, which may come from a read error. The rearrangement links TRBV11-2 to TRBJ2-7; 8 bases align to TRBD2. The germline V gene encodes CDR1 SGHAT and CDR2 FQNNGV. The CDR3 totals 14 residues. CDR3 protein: CASSRTSRPYEQHF. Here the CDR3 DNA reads TGTGCCAGCAGCCGGACTAGCAGGCCCTACGAGCAGCACTTC. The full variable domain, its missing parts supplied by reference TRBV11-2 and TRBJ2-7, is EAGVAQSPRYKIIEKRQSVAFWCNPISGHATLYWYQQILGQGPKLLIQFQNNGVVDDSQLPKDRFSAERLKGVDSTLKIQPAKLEDSAVYLCASSRTSRPYEQHFGPGTRLTVT.

This chain's CDR3 is CASSLVASSTDTQYF. DNA for the CDR3: TGTGCCAGCAGCTTAGTAGCGTCTAGCACAGATACGCAGTATTTT. The rearrangement joins TRBV7-9 to TRBJ2-3, with D possibly being TRBD2 (5 bases). Per germline, CDR1 SEHNR and CDR2 FQNEAQ (reference sequence). Trimming pared 1 base from V and 0 bases from J, leaving 8 bases between. This CDR3 is built from 15 residues.